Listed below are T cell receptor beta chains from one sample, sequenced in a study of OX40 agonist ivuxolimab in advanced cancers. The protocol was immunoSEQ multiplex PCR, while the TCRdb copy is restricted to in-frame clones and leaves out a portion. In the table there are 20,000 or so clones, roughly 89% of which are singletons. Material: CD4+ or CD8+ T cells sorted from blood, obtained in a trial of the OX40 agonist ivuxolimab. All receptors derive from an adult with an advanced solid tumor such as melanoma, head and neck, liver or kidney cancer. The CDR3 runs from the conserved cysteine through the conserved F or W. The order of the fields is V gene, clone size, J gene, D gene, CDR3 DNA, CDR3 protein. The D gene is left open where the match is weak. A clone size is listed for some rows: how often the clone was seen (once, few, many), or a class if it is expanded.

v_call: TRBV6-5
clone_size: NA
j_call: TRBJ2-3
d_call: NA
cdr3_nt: TGTGCCAGCACCCCCCTGGTAGGGACATCAGATACGCAGTATTTT
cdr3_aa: CASTPLVGTSDTQYF

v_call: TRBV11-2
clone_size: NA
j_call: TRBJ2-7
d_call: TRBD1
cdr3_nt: TGTGCCAGCAGCCAGGGACAGGGGGCGGACGAGCAGTACTTC
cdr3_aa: CASSQGQGADEQYF

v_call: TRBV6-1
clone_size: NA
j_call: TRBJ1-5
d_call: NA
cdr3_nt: TGTGCCAGCAGTGAATTCCACAGTAGCAATCAGCCCCAGCATTTT
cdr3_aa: CASSEFHSSNQPQHF

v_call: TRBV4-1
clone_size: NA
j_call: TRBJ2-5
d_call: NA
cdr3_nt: TGCGCCAGCAGCCCGCGCGGGGGCCCGGAGACCCAGTACTTC
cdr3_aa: CASSPRGGPETQYF

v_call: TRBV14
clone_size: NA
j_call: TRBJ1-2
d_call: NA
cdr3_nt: TGTGCCAGCAGCCCTGCCGCTAACTATGGCTACACCTTC
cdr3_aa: CASSPAANYGYTF

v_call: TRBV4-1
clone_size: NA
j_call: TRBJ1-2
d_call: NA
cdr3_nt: TGCGCCAGCAGCCGAGACGACAGTTATGGCTACACCTTC
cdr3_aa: CASSRDDSYGYTF

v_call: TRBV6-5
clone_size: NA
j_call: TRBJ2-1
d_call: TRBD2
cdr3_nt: TGTGCCAGCAGCCAGCAACTAGCGGGAGTCAATGAGCAGTTCTTC
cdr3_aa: CASSQQLAGVNEQFF

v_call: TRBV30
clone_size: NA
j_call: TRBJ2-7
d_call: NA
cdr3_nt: TGTGCCTGGAGAGGATGGGCAGGCGAGCAGTACTTC
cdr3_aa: CAWRGWAGEQYF

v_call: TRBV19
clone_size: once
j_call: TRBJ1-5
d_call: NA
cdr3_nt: TGTGCCAGTAGTCAACAGGGAAATCAGCCCCAGCATTTT
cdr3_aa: CASSQQGNQPQHF

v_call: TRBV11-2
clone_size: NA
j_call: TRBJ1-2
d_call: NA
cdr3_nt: TGTGCCAGCAGCTTAGATCGGGGGTCGGGCTATGGCTACACCTTC
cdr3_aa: CASSLDRGSGYGYTF

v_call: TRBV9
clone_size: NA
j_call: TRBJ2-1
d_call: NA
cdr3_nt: TGTGCCAGCAGTACCAGCGAATACTCCTACAATGAGCAGTTCTTC
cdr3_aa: CASSTSEYSYNEQFF

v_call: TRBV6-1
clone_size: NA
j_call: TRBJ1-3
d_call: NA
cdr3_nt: TGTGCCAGCAGTGGGGTCGGTTCCTCCTCTGGAAACACCATATATTTT
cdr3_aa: CASSGVGSSSGNTIYF

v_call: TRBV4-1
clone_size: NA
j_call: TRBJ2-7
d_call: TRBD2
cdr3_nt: TGCGCCAGCAGCCAACGGGGGGTGGCCTACGAGCAGTACTTC
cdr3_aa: CASSQRGVAYEQYF

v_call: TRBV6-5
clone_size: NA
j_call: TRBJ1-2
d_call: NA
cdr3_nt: TGTGCCAGCACTACCCCCCCTAACTATGGCTACACCTTC
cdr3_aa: CASTTPPNYGYTF

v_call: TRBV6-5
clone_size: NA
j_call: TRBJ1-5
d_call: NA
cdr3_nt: TGTGCCAGCAGTACGGTTCCCAATCAGCCCCAGCATTTT
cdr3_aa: CASSTVPNQPQHF

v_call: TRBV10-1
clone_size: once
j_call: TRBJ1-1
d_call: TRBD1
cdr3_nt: TGCGCCAGCAGTGAGAACCCGGGACAGATGAACACTGAAGCTTTCTTT
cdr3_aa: CASSENPGQMNTEAFF

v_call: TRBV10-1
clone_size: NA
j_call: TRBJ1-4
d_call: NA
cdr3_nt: TGCGCCAGCAGTGATGGGACGCTTAATGAAAAACTGTTTTTT
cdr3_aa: CASSDGTLNEKLFF

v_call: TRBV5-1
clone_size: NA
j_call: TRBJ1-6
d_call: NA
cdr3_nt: TGCGCCAGCAGCCTATCGACAGAGAGCTCCTATAATTCACCCCTCCACTTT
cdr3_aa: CASSLSTESSYNSPLHF

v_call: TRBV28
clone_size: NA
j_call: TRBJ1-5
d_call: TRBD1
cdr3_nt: TGTGCCAGCAGGGACGGACAGGGGGATCATCAGCCCCAGCATTTT
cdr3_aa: CASRDGQGDHQPQHF

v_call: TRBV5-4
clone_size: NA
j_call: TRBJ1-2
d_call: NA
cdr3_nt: TGTGCCAGCAGCTTCCAGGGTTATGGCTACACCTTC
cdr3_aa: CASSFQGYGYTF

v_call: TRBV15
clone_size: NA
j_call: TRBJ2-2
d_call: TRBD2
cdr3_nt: TGTGCCACCAGCAGTCCCCGTGTGCGGGGGGGCCCCGGGGAGCTGTTTTTT
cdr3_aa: CATSSPRVRGGPGELFF

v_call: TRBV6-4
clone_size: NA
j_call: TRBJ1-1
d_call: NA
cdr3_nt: TGTGCCAGCAGTGACTCGACCTACACTGAAGCTTTCTTT
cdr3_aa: CASSDSTYTEAFF

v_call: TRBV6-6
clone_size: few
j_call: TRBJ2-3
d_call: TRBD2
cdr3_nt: TGTGCCAGCAGCTTGGAGCTAGCGGGGAGCACAGATACGCAGTATTTT
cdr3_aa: CASSLELAGSTDTQYF

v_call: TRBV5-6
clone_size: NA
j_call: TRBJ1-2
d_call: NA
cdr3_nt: TGTGCCAGCAGCTTGGGCAGGTCTAACTATGGCTACACCTTC
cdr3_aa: CASSLGRSNYGYTF

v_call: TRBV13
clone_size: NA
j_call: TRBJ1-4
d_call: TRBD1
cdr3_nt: TGTGCCAGCAGCTTAGCCCGACAGGGAAAGGGGGAAAAACTGTTTTTT
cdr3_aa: CASSLARQGKGEKLFF

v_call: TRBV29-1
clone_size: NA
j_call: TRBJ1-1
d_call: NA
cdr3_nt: TGCAGCGTTATGTGGTACACTGAAGCTTTCTTT
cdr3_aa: CSVMWYTEAFF

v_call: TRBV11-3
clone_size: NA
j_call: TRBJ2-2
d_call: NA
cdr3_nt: TGTGCCAGCAGCTCCCCTTACGGAACCGGGGAGCTGTTTTTT
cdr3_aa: CASSSPYGTGELFF

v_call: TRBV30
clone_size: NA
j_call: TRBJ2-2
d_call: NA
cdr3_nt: TGTGCCTGGAGTCACCTAGCTGCCGGGGAGCTGTTTTTT
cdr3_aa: CAWSHLAAGELFF

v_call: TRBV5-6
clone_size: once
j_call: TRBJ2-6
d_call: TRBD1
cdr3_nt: TGTGCCAGCAGCTTTTTTGGACAGGAGGCTGTAACTGGGGCCAACGTCCTGACTTTC
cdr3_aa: CASSFFGQEAVTGANVLTF

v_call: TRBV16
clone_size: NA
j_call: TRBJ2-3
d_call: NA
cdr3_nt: TGTGCCAGCAGCCAATCCCCTAGTCATACGCAGTATTTT
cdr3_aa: CASSQSPSHTQYF

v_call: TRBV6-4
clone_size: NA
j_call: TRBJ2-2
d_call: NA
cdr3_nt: TGTGCCAGCAGTGACCAATTACTGGTCGCCTCGGGGACCGGGGAGCTGTTTTTT
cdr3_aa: CASSDQLLVASGTGELFF

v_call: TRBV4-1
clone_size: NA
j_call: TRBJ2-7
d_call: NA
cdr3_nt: TGCGCCAGCAGCCAAGCCCTACTAGCCTACGAGCAGTACTTC
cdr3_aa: CASSQALLAYEQYF

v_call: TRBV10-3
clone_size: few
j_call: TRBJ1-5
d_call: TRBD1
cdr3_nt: TGTGCCATCAGTGAGGCAGGGGGCGGTCAGCCCCAGCATTTT
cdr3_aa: CAISEAGGGQPQHF

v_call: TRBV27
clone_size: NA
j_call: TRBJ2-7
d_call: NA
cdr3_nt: TGTGCCAGCAGTTCGACGGCGGGATCGACCTACGAGCAGTACTTC
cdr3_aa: CASSSTAGSTYEQYF

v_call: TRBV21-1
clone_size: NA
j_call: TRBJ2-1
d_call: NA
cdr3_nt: TGTGCCAGCAGCAAAGCTGAAGGGCTCAATGAGCAGTTCTTC
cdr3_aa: CASSKAEGLNEQFF

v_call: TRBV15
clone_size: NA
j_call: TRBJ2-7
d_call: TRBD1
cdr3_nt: TGTGCCACCCTTCCTACCGGGACAGGGGTTGACGAGCAGTACTTC
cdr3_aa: CATLPTGTGVDEQYF

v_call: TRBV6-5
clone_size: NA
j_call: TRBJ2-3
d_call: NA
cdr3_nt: TGTGCCAGCAGTTACTCATCACGGGTGGTCACAGATACGCAGTATTTT
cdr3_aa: CASSYSSRVVTDTQYF

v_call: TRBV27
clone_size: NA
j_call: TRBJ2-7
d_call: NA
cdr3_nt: TGTGCCAGCAGTTTACGGGGCAGACCCTACGAGCAGTACTTC
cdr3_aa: CASSLRGRPYEQYF

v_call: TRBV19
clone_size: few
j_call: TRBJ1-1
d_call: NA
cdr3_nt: TGTGCCAGTAGTATAGACGGAAACACTGAAGCTTTCTTT
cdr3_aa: CASSIDGNTEAFF

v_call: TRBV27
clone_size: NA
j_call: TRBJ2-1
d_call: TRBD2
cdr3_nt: TGTGCCAGTTTTGGCATAGCGGGAAGTGTGCAGTTCTTC
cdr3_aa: CASFGIAGSVQFF

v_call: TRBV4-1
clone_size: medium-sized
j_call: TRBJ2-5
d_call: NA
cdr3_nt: TGCGCCAGCAGCCAGGAGGACCTATGGATGGAGACCCAGTACTTC
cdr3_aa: CASSQEDLWMETQYF

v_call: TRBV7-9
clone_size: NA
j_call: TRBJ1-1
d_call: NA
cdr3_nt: TGTGCCAGCAGCCCACCACAGGAATGGAACACTGAAGCTTTCTTT
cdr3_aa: CASSPPQEWNTEAFF

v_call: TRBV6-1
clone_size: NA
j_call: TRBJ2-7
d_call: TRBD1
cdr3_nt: TGTGCCAGCAGTGAAGTCCCGACAGGGGTTGACGAGCAGTACTTC
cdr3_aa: CASSEVPTGVDEQYF

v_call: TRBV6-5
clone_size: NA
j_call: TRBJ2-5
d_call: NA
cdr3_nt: TGTGCCAGCAGTTACTCCACGGGCCGAGAGACCCAGTACTTC
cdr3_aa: CASSYSTGRETQYF

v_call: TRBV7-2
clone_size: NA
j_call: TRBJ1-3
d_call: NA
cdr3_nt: TGTGCCAGCAGCTTATTTGGACGATCCGGAAACACCATATATTTT
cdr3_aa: CASSLFGRSGNTIYF

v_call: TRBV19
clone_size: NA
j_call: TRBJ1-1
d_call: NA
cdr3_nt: TGTGCCAGTAGTATGAGAGTCGAAGCTTTCTTT
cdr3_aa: CASSMRVEAFF

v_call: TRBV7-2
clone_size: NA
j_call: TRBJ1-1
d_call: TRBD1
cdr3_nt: TGTGCCAGCAGCCCACAGGGGGCGAGGGCTTTCTTT
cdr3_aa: CASSPQGARAFF

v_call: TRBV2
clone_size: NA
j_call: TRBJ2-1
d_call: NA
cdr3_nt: TGTGCCAGCAAGGATTCGCAATTACCGGGTGAGCAGTTCTTC
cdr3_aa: CASKDSQLPGEQFF

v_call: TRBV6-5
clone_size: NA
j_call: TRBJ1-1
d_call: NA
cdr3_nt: TGTGCCAGCAGGGCCGTCAGGGCGATTGGCACTGAAGCTTTCTTT
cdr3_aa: CASRAVRAIGTEAFF

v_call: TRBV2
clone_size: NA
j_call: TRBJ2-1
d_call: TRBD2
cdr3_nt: TGTGCCAGCAGAGATCTAGCGGGGTTATCCTACAATGAGCAGTTCTTC
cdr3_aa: CASRDLAGLSYNEQFF

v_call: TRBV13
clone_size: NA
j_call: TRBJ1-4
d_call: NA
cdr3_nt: TGTGCCAGCAGCTTACAGGGGAGTAATGAAAAACTGTTTTTT
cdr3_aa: CASSLQGSNEKLFF

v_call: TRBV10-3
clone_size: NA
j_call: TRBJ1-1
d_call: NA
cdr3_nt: TGTGCCATCAGGAGGTCCAGCAAGAACACTGAAGCTTTCTTT
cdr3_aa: CAIRRSSKNTEAFF

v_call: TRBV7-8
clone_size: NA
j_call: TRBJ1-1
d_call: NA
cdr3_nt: TGTGCCAGCAGCTTAGCTTGGGGGGCTGAAGCTTTCTTT
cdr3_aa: CASSLAWGAEAFF